The 15 T cell receptor beta chains given below trace back to one sample, sequenced in a study of beta chain features in type 1 diabetes. The isolated RNA, all of it, was reverse transcribed, so expressed TCRB transcripts were what got sequenced. Repertoires were generated with immunoSEQ multiplex PCR, while TCRdb's copy carries only in-frame clones and drops some. The sample lists approximately 380,000 clones; approximately 15% were seen once. The sample consisted of naive CD4+ T cells from blood. The receptors stem from a woman aged 18-35 years in good health.

This clone has only a few counts. The chain combines TRBV5-6 with TRBJ2-3; D is perhaps TRBD2 (5 bases). V lost 3 bases to trimming and J lost 3 bases, with 14 bases between them. The germline V gene has CDR1 SGHDT and CDR2 YYEEEE. CDR3 size: 15 residues. The CDR3 here is CASSYRRGWTDTQYF. For the CDR3, the DNA is TGTGCCAGCAGCTACCGTCGGGGTTGGACAGATACGCAGTATTTT.

In its sample, this clone was seen a few times. The V and J genes are TRBV9 and TRBJ1-1, with a weak D call TRBD1 (6 bases). The V gene lost 2 bases and the J gene lost 9 bases, with 11 bases spanning the gap. CDR3 size: 12 residues. The V gene's germline CDR1 is SGDLS and CDR2 YYNGEE. The CDR3 region is CASSVQGQKAFF. The DNA for the CDR3 is TGTGCCAGCAGCGTTCAGGGGCAGAAAGCTTTCTTT.

The chain carries TRBV29-1 and TRBJ1-1; no firm D call. The CDR3 is made up of 15 amino acids. V was cut by 0 bases and J by 4 bases, with 15 bases left in between. Germline V gene lookup returns CDR1 SQVTM and CDR2 ANQGSEA. The CDR3 DNA reads as TGCAGCGTTGAAGATAAGGAGGGTTTCGTCACTGAAGCTTTCTTT. Its translation: CSVEDKEGFVTEAFF.

This clone turned up a few times. The same CDR3 also results from other DNA sequences found in this sample. The gene calls are TRBV7-2 and TRBJ2-3; a weak D match, TRBD2 (5 bases). Per the germline V gene, CDR1 is SGHTA and CDR2 is FQGNSA. The V end was cut by 1 base, the J end by 0 bases, with 11 bases between. The CDR3 sequence is 16 residues long. DNA of the CDR3: TGTGCCAGCAGCTTAGGCGGAGGCACTAGCACAGATACGCAGTATTTT. This translates into CASSLGGGTSTDTQYF.

V usage is TRBV15 and J usage is TRBJ1-5, with D unresolved. CDR3 length: 14 amino acids. Trimming cost V 0 bases and J 4 bases, with 7 bases left between them. CDR1 is LNHNV and CDR2 is YYDKDF in the germline V gene (reference sequence). The CDR3 here is CATSREQVNQPQHF. DNA of the CDR3: TGTGCCACCAGCAGAGAGCAGGTTAATCAGCCCCAGCATTTT.

This chain joins TRBV10-3 and TRBJ2-3; no clear D gene. The germline V and J ends were trimmed by 3 bases and 0 bases, with 4 bases remaining between them. The CDR3 length is 13 residues. Germline lookup yields CDR1 ENHRY and CDR2 SYGVKD. The CDR3 DNA sequence: TGTGCCATCAGTGATCGGAGCACAGATACGCAGTATTTT. Encoded protein: CAISDRSTDTQYF.

This clone was seen only a few times. The chain employs TRBV28 and TRBJ1-2; a possible D gene is TRBD1 (5 bases). Germline CDR1 and CDR2: MDHEN and SYDVKM. This CDR3 spans 13 amino acids. V shed 2 bases and J shed 8 bases, with 12 bases lying between them. The CDR3 is CASSLRGDLGYTF. CDR3 coding DNA: TGTGCCAGCAGTTTACGGGGGGATTTAGGCTACACCTTC.

This clone was recorded a few times. V usage is TRBV29-1 and J usage is TRBJ1-1; 7 nucleotides agree with TRBD1. Germline V lookup: CDR1 SQVTM, CDR2 ANQGSEA. The CDR3 spans 13 residues. V was clipped by 2 bases and J by 4 bases; unmatched bases: 4. The DNA for the CDR3 is TGCAGCGTTGAACTTGCAGGGGGCACTGAAGCTTTCTTT. This sequence encodes CSVELAGGTEAFF.

This clone was counted a few times. The chain couples TRBV14 to TRBJ2-1; 8 nucleotides match TRBD1. Germline-derived CDR1 and CDR2 are SGHDN and FVKESK. CDR3 length: 13 residues. V lost 4 bases to trimming and J lost 7 bases; unmatched junction nucleotides: 3. CDR3 sequence reads: CASSRTGGNEQFF. CDR3 in DNA: TGTGCCAGCAGCCGAACAGGGGGGAATGAGCAGTTCTTC.

This clone was observed a handful of times. The chain combines TRBV11-2 with TRBJ2-7, with 9 bases matching TRBD1. The CDR3 contains 14 residues. CDR1 is SGHAT, CDR2 FQNNGV, per germline. Trimming at V came to 5 bases and at J to 4 bases, leaving 6 bases not matched to a gene. For the CDR3, the DNA is TGTGCCAGCAGCAGAGGACAGGGGCTGTACGAGCAGTACTTC. Its translation is CASSRGQGLYEQYF.

CDR3 nucleotide sequence: TGTGCCAGCAGCTTACATAGCGGGATCACCTACGAGCAGTACTTC. It specifies CASSLHSGITYEQYF. The chain carries TRBV7-9 and TRBJ2-7; the match to TRBD2 covers 8 bases. This CDR3 is built from 15 residues. Germline V lookup: CDR1 SEHNR, CDR2 FQNEAQ (reference sequence). The junction had 5 bases not matched to a gene; V was cut back by 2 bases and J by 2 bases.

This clone occurred a few times. The chain uses TRBV5-5 and TRBJ2-1; 14 bases are a match to TRBD2. The CDR3 loop spans 18 amino acids. The germline CDR1 and CDR2 sequences are SGHKS and YYEKEE (reference sequence). J gave up 2 bases and V 3 bases, and 7 bases lay outside the gene matches. The DNA of the CDR3 is TGTGCCAGCAGCTCTGGACTAGCGGGAGGCCAGCCCTACAATGAGCAGTTCTTC. Amino acid sequence: CASSSGLAGGQPYNEQFF.

The CDR3 loop is CATSTGQGTIAQFF. CDR3 sequence (DNA): TGTGCCACCAGCACTGGACAGGGAACAATAGCGCAGTTCTTC. The chain recombines TRBV15 with TRBJ2-1; TRBD1 aligns across 8 bases. The CDR3 loop spans 14 amino acids. Germline V gene data show CDR1 as LNHNV and CDR2 as YYDKDF (reference sequence). V dropped 4 bases and J dropped 12; count of bases not matched to a gene: 11.

V usage is TRBV28 and J usage is TRBJ2-7, with 9 nucleotides matching TRBD2. The V and J ends lost 5 bases and 2 bases, in that order; junction bases with no gene match: 13. Germline CDR1 and CDR2: MDHEN and SYDVKM. The CDR3 length is 17 residues. The CDR3 reads CASSPDLLAGNTYEQYF. The CDR3 DNA follows: TGTGCCAGCAGTCCCGATCTACTAGCGGGTAATACCTACGAGCAGTACTTC.

DNA of the CDR3: TGTGCCAGCAGTTCCTCCTTGGGAGACGCTAACTATGGCTACACCTTC. Amino acids: CASSSSLGDANYGYTF. The rearrangement links TRBV6-5 to TRBJ1-2; D gene uncertain. CDR1 MNHEY and CDR2 SVGAGI come from the germline V gene. The CDR3 sequence is 16 residues long. Trimming shortened V by 4 bases and J by 0 bases, and 15 bases separated the two germline ends.